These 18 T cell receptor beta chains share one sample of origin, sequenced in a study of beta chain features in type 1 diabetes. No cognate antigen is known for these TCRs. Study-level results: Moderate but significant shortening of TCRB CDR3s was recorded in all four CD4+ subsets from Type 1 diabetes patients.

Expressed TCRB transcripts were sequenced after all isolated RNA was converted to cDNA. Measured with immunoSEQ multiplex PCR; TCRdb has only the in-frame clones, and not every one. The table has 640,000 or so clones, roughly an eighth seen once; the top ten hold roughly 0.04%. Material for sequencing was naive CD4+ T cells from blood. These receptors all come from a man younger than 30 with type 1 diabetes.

The CDR3 reads CASSPPTEYQETQYF. The CDR3 nucleotides are TGTGCCAGCTCACCTCCTACAGAGTACCAAGAGACCCAGTACTTC. The rearrangement joins TRBV18 to TRBJ2-5; D not resolved. There are 15 residues in the CDR3. The germline V gene has CDR1 KGHSH and CDR2 LQKENI. V dropped 3 bases and J dropped 0 bases, with 11 bases sitting between them.

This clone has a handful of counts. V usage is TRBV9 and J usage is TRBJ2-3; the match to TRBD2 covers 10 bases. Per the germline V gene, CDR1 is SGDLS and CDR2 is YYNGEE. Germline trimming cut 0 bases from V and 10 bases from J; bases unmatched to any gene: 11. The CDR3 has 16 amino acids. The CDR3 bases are TGTGCCAGCAGCGTAGGATTAGCGGGGGGCCGATTCCCGCAGTATTTT. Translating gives CASSVGLAGGRFPQYF.

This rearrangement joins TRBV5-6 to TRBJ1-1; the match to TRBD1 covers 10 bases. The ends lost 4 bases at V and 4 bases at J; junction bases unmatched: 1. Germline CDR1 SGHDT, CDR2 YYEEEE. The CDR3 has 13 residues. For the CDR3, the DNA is TGTGCCAGCAGCCGACAGGGGGCCACTGAAGCTTTCTTT. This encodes CASSRQGATEAFF.

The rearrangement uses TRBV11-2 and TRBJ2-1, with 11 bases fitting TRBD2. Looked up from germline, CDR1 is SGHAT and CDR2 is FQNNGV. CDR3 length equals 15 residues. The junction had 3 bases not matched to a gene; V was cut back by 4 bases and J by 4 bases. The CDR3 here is CASSSGLAEYNEQFF. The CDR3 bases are TGTGCCAGCAGCTCGGGACTAGCGGAGTACAATGAGCAGTTCTTC.

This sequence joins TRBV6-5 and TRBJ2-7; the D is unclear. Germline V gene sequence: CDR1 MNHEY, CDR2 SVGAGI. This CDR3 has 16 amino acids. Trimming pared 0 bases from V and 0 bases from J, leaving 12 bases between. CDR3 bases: TGTGCCAGCAGTTACTCGATCCTCGGTGGCTCCTACGAGCAGTACTTC. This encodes CASSYSILGGSYEQYF.

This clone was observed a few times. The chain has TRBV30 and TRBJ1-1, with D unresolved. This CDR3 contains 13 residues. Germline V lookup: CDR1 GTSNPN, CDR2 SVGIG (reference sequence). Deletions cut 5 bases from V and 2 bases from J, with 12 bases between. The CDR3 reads CAWAREDNTEAFF. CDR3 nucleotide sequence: TGTGCCTGGGCCAGAGAAGACAACACTGAAGCTTTCTTT.

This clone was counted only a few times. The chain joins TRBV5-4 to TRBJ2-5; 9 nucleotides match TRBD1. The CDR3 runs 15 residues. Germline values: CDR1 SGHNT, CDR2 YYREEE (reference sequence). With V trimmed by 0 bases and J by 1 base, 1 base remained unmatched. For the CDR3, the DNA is TGTGCCAGCAGCTTGGCGACAGGGGGCCAAGAGACCCAGTACTTC. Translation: CASSLATGGQETQYF.

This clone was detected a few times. The CDR3 protein is CASSFTGAGNTQYF. CDR3 nucleotides: TGTGCCAGCAGTTTTACAGGGGCAGGGAATACGCAGTATTTT. This chain links TRBV28 with TRBJ2-3, with TRBD1 matching over 7 bases. V lost 3 bases to trimming and J lost 7 bases; unmatched junction nucleotides: 7. The germline gives CDR1 MDHEN, CDR2 SYDVKM. This CDR3 region has 14 residues.

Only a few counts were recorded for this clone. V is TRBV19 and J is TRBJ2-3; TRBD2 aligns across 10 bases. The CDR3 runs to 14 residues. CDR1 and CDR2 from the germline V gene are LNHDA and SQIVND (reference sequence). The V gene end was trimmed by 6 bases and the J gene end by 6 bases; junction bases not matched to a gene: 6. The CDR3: CASRERGGSDTQYF. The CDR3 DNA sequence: TGTGCCAGTAGGGAGCGGGGGGGCAGTGATACGCAGTATTTT.

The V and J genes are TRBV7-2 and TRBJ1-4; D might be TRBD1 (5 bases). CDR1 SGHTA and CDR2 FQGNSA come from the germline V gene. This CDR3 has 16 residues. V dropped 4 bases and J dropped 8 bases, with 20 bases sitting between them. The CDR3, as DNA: TGTGCCAGCAGCTCATTCCTCCGGGGCCTAGGGGAAAAACTGTTTTTT. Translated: CASSSFLRGLGEKLFF.

The CDR3 region is CASSSYGENTEAFF. The CDR3 region has the DNA TGTGCCAGCAGCTCCTACGGGGAGAACACTGAAGCTTTCTTT. The V call is TRBV7-2, the J call TRBJ1-1; D unclear. V lost 4 bases and J lost 1, with 10 bases in between. This CDR3 comprises 14 residues. From germline, CDR1 is SGHTA and CDR2 FQGNSA.

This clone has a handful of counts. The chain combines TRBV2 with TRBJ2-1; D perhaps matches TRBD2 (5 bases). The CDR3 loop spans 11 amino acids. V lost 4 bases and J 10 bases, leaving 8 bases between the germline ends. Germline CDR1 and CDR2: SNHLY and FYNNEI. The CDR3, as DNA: TGTGCCAGCAGTGTGGCGGGCGAGCAGTTCTTC. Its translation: CASSVAGEQFF.

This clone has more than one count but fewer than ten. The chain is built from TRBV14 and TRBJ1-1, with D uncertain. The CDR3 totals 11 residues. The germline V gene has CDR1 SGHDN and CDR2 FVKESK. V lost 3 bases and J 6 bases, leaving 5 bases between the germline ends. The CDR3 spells CASSHWSEAFF. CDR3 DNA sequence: TGTGCCAGCAGCCATTGGTCTGAAGCTTTCTTT.

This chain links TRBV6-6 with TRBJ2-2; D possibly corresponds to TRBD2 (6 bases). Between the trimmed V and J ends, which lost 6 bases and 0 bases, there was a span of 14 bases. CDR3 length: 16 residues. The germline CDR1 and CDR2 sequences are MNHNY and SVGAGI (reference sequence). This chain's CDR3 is CASRPPGLTNTGELFF. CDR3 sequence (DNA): TGTGCCAGCAGGCCCCCGGGACTCACGAACACCGGGGAGCTGTTTTTT.

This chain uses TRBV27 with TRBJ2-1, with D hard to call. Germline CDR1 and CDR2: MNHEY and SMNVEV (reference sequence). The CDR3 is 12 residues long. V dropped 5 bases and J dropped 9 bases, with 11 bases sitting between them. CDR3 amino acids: CASSPRSSEQFF. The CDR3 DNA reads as TGTGCCAGCAGTCCCCGTAGTAGTGAGCAGTTCTTC.

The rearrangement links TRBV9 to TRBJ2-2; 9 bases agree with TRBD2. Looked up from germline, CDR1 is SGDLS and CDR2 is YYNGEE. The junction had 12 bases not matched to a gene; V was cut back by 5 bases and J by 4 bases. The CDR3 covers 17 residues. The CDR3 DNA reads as TGTGCCAGCAGTGTCTCGGAGACTAGCGGAATCACCGGGGAGCTGTTTTTT. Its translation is CASSVSETSGITGELFF. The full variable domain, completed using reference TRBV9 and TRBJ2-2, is DSGVTQTPKHLITATGQRVTLRCSPRSGDLSVYWYQQSLDQGLQFLIQYYNGEERAKGNILERFSAQQFPDLHSELNLSSLELGDSALYFCASSVSETSGITGELFFGEGSRLTVL.

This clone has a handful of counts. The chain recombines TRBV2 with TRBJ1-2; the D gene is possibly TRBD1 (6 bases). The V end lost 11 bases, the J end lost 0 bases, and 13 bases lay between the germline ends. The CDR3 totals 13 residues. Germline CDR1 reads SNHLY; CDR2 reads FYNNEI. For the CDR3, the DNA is TGTGCCGGGGGGGCAGGTACTAACTATGGCTACACCTTC. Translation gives CAGGAGTNYGYTF.

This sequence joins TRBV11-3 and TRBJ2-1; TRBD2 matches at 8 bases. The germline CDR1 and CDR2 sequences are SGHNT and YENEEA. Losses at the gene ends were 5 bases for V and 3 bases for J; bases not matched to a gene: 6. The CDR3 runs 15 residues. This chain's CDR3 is CASSPTSGLYNEQFF. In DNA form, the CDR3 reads TGTGCCAGCAGCCCAACTAGCGGCCTCTACAATGAGCAGTTCTTC.